These T cell receptor beta chains were read from a single sample in a study of technical replicates of blood from a few donors. Repertoires were generated with immunoSEQ multiplex PCR, while TCRdb's copy carries only in-frame clones and drops some. The sample consists of around 76,000 clones, over 95% of them appearing once. The specimen was T cells isolated from PBMCs. The receptors derive from a human donor in good health. CDR3s include the opening cysteine and the closing phenylalanine or tryptophan. A D gene is named only where the DNA matches it firmly. For some rows the clone size is stated as once, few or many, or as a class when expanded; others skip it.

J: TRBJ1-1
D: .
V: TRBV30
size: once
CDR3: CAWGRPTLGHLNTEAFF
DNA: TGTGCCTGGGGTCGCCCAACACTGGGACATTTGAACACTGAAGCTTTCTTT

J: TRBJ2-1
D: TRBD2
V: TRBV9
size: .
CDR3: CASSVGGTSSYNEQFF
DNA: TGTGCCAGCAGCGTAGGAGGGACTAGCAGCTACAATGAGCAGTTCTTC

J: TRBJ1-1
D: .
V: TRBV9
size: .
CDR3: CASSVGPGTEAFF
DNA: TGTGCCAGCAGCGTAGGTCCAGGGACTGAAGCTTTCTTT

J: TRBJ2-7
D: .
V: TRBV21-1
size: .
CDR3: CAIADRVFEQYF
DNA: TGTGCCATCGCGGACAGGGTATTCGAGCAGTACTTC

J: TRBJ1-2
D: TRBD1
V: TRBV6-5
size: .
CDR3: CASSSRQGVNYGYTF
DNA: TGTGCCAGCAGTTCGAGACAGGGGGTTAACTATGGCTACACCTTC

J: TRBJ1-2
D: .
V: TRBV25-1
size: .
CDR3: CASSDLYGYTF
DNA: TGTGCCAGCAGTGATCTCTATGGCTACACCTTC

J: TRBJ2-3
D: TRBD2
V: TRBV28
size: .
CDR3: CASSLLAGSTDTQYF
DNA: TGTGCCAGCAGTTTACTAGCGGGGAGCACAGATACGCAGTATTTT

J: TRBJ2-3
D: TRBD1
V: TRBV27
size: .
CDR3: CASSERDSRTDTQYF
DNA: TGTGCCAGCAGTGAAAGGGACAGTCGCACAGATACGCAGTATTTT

J: TRBJ1-3
D: .
V: TRBV28
size: once
CDR3: CASSFPSGSGNTIYF
DNA: TGTGCCAGCAGCTTCCCTTCAGGCTCTGGAAACACCATATATTTT

J: TRBJ2-5
D: .
V: TRBV6-1
size: .
CDR3: CASSEGVGRTGKDVAQYF
DNA: TGTGCCAGCAGTGAAGGTGTCGGCCGTACAGGGAAAGACGTGGCCCAGTACTTC

J: TRBJ1-2
D: TRBD1
V: TRBV2
size: .
CDR3: CASPGGGGYTF
DNA: TGTGCCAGCCCAGGGGGCGGGGGCTACACCTTC

J: TRBJ2-1
D: TRBD2
V: TRBV4-2
size: .
CDR3: CASSQTRGLAGVGYNNEQFF
DNA: TGTGCCAGCAGCCAAACCAGGGGACTAGCGGGAGTCGGATACAACAATGAGCAGTTCTTC

J: TRBJ2-7
D: TRBD1
V: TRBV11-3
size: .
CDR3: CAIRDRGYEQYF
DNA: TGTGCCATCCGGGACAGGGGCTACGAGCAGTACTTC

J: TRBJ2-5
D: TRBD1
V: TRBV5-8
size: .
CDR3: CASSKGNGQGHWETQYF
DNA: TGTGCCAGCAGCAAAGGCAACGGACAGGGACATTGGGAGACCCAGTACTTC

J: TRBJ2-7
D: .
V: TRBV6-5
size: .
CDR3: CASSPWTSAYEQYF
DNA: TGTGCCAGCAGTCCCTGGACATCGGCTTACGAGCAGTACTTC

J: TRBJ2-7
D: .
V: TRBV6-5
size: .
CDR3: CASSTRGEQYF
DNA: TGTGCCAGCAGTACGAGGGGGGAGCAGTACTTC

J: TRBJ1-1
D: .
V: TRBV19
size: .
CDR3: CASSTGPGMHTEAFF
DNA: TGTGCCAGTAGTACGGGTCCAGGGATGCACACTGAAGCTTTCTTT

J: TRBJ1-1
D: .
V: TRBV6-6
size: once
CDR3: CASSYFLAHNTEAFF
DNA: TGTGCCAGCAGTTATTTTTTGGCACACAACACTGAAGCTTTCTTT

J: TRBJ2-1
D: .
V: TRBV4-1
size: .
CDR3: CASSQEPLAGYEQFF
DNA: TGCGCCAGCAGCCAAGAGCCCCTAGCCGGCTATGAGCAGTTCTTC

J: TRBJ2-7
D: .
V: TRBV21-1
size: once
CDR3: CASSNNLLSSYEQYF
DNA: TGTGCCAGCAGCAATAACCTCCTTAGCTCCTACGAGCAGTACTTC

J: TRBJ1-1
D: .
V: TRBV6-5
size: .
CDR3: CATIPSINRNTEAFF
DNA: TGTGCCACCATCCCCTCGATTAACAGGAACACTGAAGCTTTCTTT

J: TRBJ2-1
D: TRBD2
V: TRBV11-2
size: .
CDR3: CASSLHPGGLGNEQFF
DNA: TGTGCCAGCAGCCTACACCCGGGGGGTTTGGGTAATGAGCAGTTCTTC

J: TRBJ2-2
D: .
V: TRBV6-1
size: .
CDR3: CASLPGNTGELFF
DNA: TGTGCCAGTTTGCCGGGGAACACCGGGGAGCTGTTTTTT

J: TRBJ1-4
D: .
V: TRBV5-4
size: .
CDR3: CASSPQDRYEKLFF
DNA: TGTGCCAGCAGCCCCCAAGACAGGTATGAAAAACTGTTTTTT

J: TRBJ2-1
D: TRBD2
V: TRBV11-1
size: .
CDR3: CASSLREREVGNEQFF
DNA: TGTGCCAGCAGCTTAAGGGAGCGGGAGGTGGGGAATGAGCAGTTCTTC

J: TRBJ2-1
D: .
V: TRBV27
size: .
CDR3: CASSSDTSYNEQFF
DNA: TGTGCCAGCAGTTCCGACACGTCCTACAATGAGCAGTTCTTC

J: TRBJ1-5
D: TRBD1
V: TRBV6-1
size: .
CDR3: CASSPGQGGNQPQHF
DNA: TGTGCCAGCAGCCCGGGACAGGGAGGTAATCAGCCCCAGCATTTT

J: TRBJ1-1
D: .
V: TRBV6-5
size: .
CDR3: CASSGQNTEAFF
DNA: TGTGCCAGCAGTGGGCAGAACACTGAAGCTTTCTTT

J: TRBJ1-2
D: .
V: TRBV27
size: .
CDR3: CASSFSGDYGYTF
DNA: TGTGCCAGCAGTTTTTCGGGGGACTATGGCTACACCTTC

J: TRBJ1-2
D: .
V: TRBV6-5
size: .
CDR3: CASSYSSGDGYTF
DNA: TGTGCCAGCAGTTACTCATCAGGGGATGGCTACACCTTC

J: TRBJ2-5
D: .
V: TRBV6-1
size: .
CDR3: CASKSDGEETQYF
DNA: TGTGCCAGCAAGAGCGATGGAGAAGAGACCCAGTACTTC

J: TRBJ2-2
D: .
V: TRBV27
size: .
CDR3: CASSLGRTGELFF
DNA: TGTGCCAGCAGTTTGGGGAGGACCGGGGAGCTGTTTTTT

J: TRBJ2-3
D: TRBD2
V: TRBV7-6
size: once
CDR3: CASSRTSGAYTDTQYF
DNA: TGTGCCAGCAGCCGTACTAGCGGGGCTTACACAGATACGCAGTATTTT

J: TRBJ1-2
D: .
V: TRBV30
size: .
CDR3: CAWSRDTGNYGYTF
DNA: TGTGCCTGGAGCCGGGACACCGGTAACTATGGCTACACCTTC

J: TRBJ2-3
D: TRBD2
V: TRBV7-9
size: .
CDR3: CASSLGSSGISDTQYF
DNA: TGTGCCAGCAGCTTAGGTAGTAGCGGGATCTCAGATACGCAGTATTTT

J: TRBJ1-1
D: .
V: TRBV13
size: .
CDR3: CASSVQNTEAFF
DNA: TGTGCCAGCAGCGTTCAGAACACTGAAGCTTTCTTT

J: TRBJ2-7
D: .
V: TRBV13
size: .
CDR3: CASSSLERLSYEQYF
DNA: TGTGCCAGCAGCTCCCTCGAGCGGCTCTCCTACGAGCAGTACTTC

J: TRBJ2-7
D: TRBD2
V: TRBV19
size: .
CDR3: CASSILADSYEQYF
DNA: TGTGCCAGTAGTATTCTAGCGGATTCCTACGAGCAGTACTTC

J: TRBJ2-1
D: .
V: TRBV6-5
size: .
CDR3: CASSAHRTNGEQFF
DNA: TGTGCCAGCAGTGCTCACAGGACGAACGGTGAGCAGTTCTTC

J: TRBJ1-2
D: TRBD1
V: TRBV19
size: .
CDR3: CASNPSGQGSYTF
DNA: TGTGCCAGTAACCCCTCGGGACAGGGAAGCTACACCTTC

J: TRBJ2-3
D: TRBD1
V: TRBV5-1
size: .
CDR3: CASSLGQGADTQYF
DNA: TGCGCCAGCAGCTTGGGACAGGGAGCAGATACGCAGTATTTT

J: TRBJ2-7
D: .
V: TRBV27
size: .
CDR3: CASSYLDEQYF
DNA: TGTGCCAGCAGTTACTTGGACGAGCAGTACTTC

J: TRBJ1-1
D: .
V: TRBV19
size: few
CDR3: CASSIGGQPNTEAFF
DNA: TGTGCCAGTAGTATTGGAGGACAGCCCAACACTGAAGCTTTCTTT

J: TRBJ2-7
D: TRBD2
V: TRBV28
size: once
CDR3: CASGLGLAGSYEQYF
DNA: TGTGCCAGCGGTCTGGGACTAGCGGGCTCCTACGAGCAGTACTTC

J: TRBJ1-1
D: .
V: TRBV5-1
size: .
CDR3: CASSLSQGNTEAFF
DNA: TGCGCCAGCAGCCTATCTCAGGGGAACACTGAAGCTTTCTTT

J: TRBJ2-1
D: TRBD2
V: TRBV5-1
size: .
CDR3: CASGSGTSGFDEQFF
DNA: TGCGCCAGCGGCTCCGGGACTAGCGGGTTCGATGAGCAGTTCTTC

J: TRBJ1-3
D: .
V: TRBV15
size: .
CDR3: CATSRDRGGGGNTIYF
DNA: TGTGCCACCAGCAGAGACCGGGGGGGCGGCGGAAACACCATATATTTT